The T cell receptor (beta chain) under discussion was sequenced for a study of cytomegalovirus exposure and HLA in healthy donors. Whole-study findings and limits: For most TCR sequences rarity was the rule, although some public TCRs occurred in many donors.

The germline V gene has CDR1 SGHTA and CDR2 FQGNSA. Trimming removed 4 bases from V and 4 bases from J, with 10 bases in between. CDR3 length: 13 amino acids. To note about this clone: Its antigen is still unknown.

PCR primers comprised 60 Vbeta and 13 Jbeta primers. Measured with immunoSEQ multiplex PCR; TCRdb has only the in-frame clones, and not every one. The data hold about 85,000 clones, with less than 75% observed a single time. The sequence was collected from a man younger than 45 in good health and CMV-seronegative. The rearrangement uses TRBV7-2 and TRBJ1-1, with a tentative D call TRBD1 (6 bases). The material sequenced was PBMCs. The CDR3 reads CASSSGGPTEAFF. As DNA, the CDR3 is TGTGCCAGCAGCTCCGGGGGGCCCACTGAAGCTTTCTTT.